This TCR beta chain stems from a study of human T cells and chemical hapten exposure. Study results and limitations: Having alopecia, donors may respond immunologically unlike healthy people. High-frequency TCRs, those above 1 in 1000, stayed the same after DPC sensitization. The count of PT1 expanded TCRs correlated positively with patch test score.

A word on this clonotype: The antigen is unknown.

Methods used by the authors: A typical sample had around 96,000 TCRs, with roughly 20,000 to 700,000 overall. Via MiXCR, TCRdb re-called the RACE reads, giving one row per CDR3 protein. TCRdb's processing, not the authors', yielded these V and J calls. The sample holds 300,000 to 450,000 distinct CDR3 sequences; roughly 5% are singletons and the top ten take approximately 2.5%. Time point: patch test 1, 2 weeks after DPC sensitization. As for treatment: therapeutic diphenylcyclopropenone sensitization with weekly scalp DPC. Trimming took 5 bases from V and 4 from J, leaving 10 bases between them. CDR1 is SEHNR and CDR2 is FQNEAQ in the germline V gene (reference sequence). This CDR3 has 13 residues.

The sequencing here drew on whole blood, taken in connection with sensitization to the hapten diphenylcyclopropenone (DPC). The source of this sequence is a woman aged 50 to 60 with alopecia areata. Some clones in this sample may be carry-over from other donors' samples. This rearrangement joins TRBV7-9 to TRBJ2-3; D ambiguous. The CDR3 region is CASSPKGSDTQYF. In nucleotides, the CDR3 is TGTGCCAGCAGCCCAAAAGGGTCAGATACGCAGTATTTT.